This TCR beta chain comes out of a study of blood T cells in healthy people across ages. Overall study: Roughly one uniquely barcoded beta molecule per two T cells was captured. Notes on the study in general: From one million sequenced T cells, diversity estimates were lower bounds. Age brought a roughly linear fall in TCR beta diversity measured per million T cells.

Together with a sample-barcoded 5' primer, a J-beta primer mix was included in a second PCR lasting about 7 to 11 cycles. Each CDR3 protein gets one entry after TCRdb re-called the 5' RACE reads with MiXCR. The sample records roughly 680,000 distinct CDR3 sequences, around 50% being singletons. The CDR3 runs to 15 residues. The V gene lost 1 base and the J gene lost 1 base, with 12 bases spanning the gap. Germline values: CDR1 DFQATT, CDR2 SNEGSKA (reference sequence). This clonotype was detected a few times. No antigen is known for it. Extraction of total RNA produced a minimum of 5.5 micrograms from each sample.

The receptor's source is a woman of 80 years or more in good health. Sequencing used blood. The chain joins TRBV20-1 to TRBJ2-3, with D perhaps given as TRBD1 or TRBD2 (5 bases each). The CDR3 nucleotides read TGCAGTGCTAGAGCCCCAGGGACGGGCACAGATACGCAGTATTTT. It codes for CSARAPGTGTDTQYF.